This T cell receptor beta chain was retrieved from a study of patients and donors after allogeneic stem cell transplantation. In TCRdb, the RT-PCR reads were re-called with MiXCR into one record per CDR3 protein. The sample consists of tens of thousands of distinct CDR3 sequences, nearly 7% of them appearing once. Germline V gives CDR1 DFQATT, CDR2 SNEGSKA (reference sequence). There are 12 residues in the CDR3. The V and J ends lost 7 bases and 4 bases, in that order; junction bases with no gene match: 3. This clonotype was counted between two and nine times. Sequences were obtained from blood, either unsorted or a sorted T cell fraction (not recorded which). The sequence was obtained from a human donor who was either an allogeneic HSCT recipient or a stem cell or donor lymphocyte infusion donor (not recorded which). It is not recorded whose cells these are; they may come from a transplant donor. This chain uses TRBV20-1 with TRBJ2-3; 9 nucleotides agree with TRBD1. CDR3: CSEYRGPDTQYF. The CDR3 bases are TGCAGTGAGTACAGGGGGCCAGATACGCAGTATTTT.